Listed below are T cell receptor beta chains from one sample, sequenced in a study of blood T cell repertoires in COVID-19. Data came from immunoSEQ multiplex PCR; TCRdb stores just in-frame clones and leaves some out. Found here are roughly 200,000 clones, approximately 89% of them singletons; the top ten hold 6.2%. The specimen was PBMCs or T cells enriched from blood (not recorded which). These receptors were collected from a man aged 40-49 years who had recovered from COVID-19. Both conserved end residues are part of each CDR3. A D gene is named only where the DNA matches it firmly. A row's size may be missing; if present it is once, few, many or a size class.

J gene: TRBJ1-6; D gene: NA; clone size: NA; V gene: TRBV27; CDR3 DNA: TGTGCCAGCAGTTTAAGTCGGGGTACATATAATTCACCCCTCCACTTT; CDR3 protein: CASSLSRGTYNSPLHF
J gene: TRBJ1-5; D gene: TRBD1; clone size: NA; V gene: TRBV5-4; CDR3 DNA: TGTGCCAGCAGCTTAGGGACAGGGTCCCCCCAGCATTTT; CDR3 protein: CASSLGTGSPQHF
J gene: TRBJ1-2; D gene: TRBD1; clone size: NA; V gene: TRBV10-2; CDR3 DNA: TGCGCCAGCAGTGAACCCCGGACAGGGGGCTATGGCTACACCTTC; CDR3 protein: CASSEPRTGGYGYTF
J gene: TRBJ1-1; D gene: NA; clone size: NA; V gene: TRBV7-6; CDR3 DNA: TGTGCCAGCAGCTTAGCGGCACCAGGGTCAGGGGCGACTGAAGCTTTCTTT; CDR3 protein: CASSLAAPGSGATEAFF
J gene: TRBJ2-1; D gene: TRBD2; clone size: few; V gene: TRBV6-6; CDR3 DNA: TGTGCCAGCCAACCCTTCCCGCGGGAGGGCCATAATGAGCAGTTCTTC; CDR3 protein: CASQPFPREGHNEQFF
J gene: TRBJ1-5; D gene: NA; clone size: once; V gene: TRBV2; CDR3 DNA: TGTGCCAGCCTAACAGGGTTAGATGGGCCCCAGCATTTT; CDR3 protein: CASLTGLDGPQHF
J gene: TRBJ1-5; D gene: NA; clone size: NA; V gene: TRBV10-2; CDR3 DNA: TGCGCCAGCAGGGAGGCACAGACCAATCAGCCCCAGCATTTT; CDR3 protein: CASREAQTNQPQHF
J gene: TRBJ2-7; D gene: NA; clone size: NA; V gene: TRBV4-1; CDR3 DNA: TGCGCCAGCAGCCCAGAGGTGACTGCTGCCTACGAGCAGTACTTC; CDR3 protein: CASSPEVTAAYEQYF
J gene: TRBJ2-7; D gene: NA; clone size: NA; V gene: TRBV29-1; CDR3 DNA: TGCAGCGCCAAAGGGGACATCACCTACGAGCAGTACTTC; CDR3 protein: CSAKGDITYEQYF
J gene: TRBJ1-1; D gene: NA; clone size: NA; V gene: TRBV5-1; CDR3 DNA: TGCGCCACCAGGAAATCTCAGGGTAACCCTGAAGCTTTCTTT; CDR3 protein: CATRKSQGNPEAFF
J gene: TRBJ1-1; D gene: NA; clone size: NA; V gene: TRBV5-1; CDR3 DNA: TGCGCCAGCAGCCCCGGGACATCCACAACTGAAGCTTTCTTT; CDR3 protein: CASSPGTSTTEAFF
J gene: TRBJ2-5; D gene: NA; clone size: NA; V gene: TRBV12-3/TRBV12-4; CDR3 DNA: TGTGCCAGCAGGCCTGGGACAACTGGGGCCCAGTACTTC; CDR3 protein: CASRPGTTGAQYF
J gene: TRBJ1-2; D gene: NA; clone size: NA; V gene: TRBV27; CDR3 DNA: TGTGCCAGCAGTGCCTTGGGAGTTTATGGCTACACCTTC; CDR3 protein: CASSALGVYGYTF
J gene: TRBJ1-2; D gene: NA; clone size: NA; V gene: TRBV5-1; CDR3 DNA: TGCGCCAGCAAGGCAGATAGGGAGAGGGACTATGGCTACACCTTC; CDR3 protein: CASKADRERDYGYTF
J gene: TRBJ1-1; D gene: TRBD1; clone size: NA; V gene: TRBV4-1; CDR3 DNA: TGCGCCAGCAGCCAAACGTACAGGGGGGGAATGAACACTGAAGCTTTCTTT; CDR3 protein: CASSQTYRGGMNTEAFF
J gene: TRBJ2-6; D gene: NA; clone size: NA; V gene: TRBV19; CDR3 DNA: TGTGCCAGTAGGCCCCTTTACAGGGCAGGGGCCAACGTCCTGACTTTC; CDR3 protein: CASRPLYRAGANVLTF
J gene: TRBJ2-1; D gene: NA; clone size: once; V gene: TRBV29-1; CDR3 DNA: TGCAGCGTTGAAGATCTGTCCGGGATGGCTGAGCAGTTCTTC; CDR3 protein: CSVEDLSGMAEQFF
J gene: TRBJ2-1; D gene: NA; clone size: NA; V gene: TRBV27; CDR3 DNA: TGTGCCAGCAGTTCAGGACTCCCTCGGGAGCAGTTCTTC; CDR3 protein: CASSSGLPREQFF
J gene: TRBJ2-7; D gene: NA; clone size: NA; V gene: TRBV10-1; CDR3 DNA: TGCGCCAGCAGTGAGTCCACAACAGCTGGTTCGGACGAGCAGTACTTC; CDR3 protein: CASSESTTAGSDEQYF
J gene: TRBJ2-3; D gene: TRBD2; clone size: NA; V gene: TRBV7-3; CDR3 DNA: TGTGCCAGCAGCTTCCCGACAAACCCCGGGACTAGCTCAATCGGTGGACGAACGCAGTATTTT; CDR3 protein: CASSFPTNPGTSSIGGRTQYF
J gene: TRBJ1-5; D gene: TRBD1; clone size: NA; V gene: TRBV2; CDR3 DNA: TGTGCCAGCACCATCGAAGGCCAGGGGGGTCAGCCCCAGCATTTT; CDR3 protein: CASTIEGQGGQPQHF
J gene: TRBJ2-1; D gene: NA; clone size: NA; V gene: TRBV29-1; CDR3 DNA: TGCAGCGTTGGGCAGGGTGAGCAGTTCTTC; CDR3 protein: CSVGQGEQFF
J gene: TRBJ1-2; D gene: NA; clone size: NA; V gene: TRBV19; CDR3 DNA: TGTGCCAGTAGCATCTCGGGGACTTATGGCTACACCTTC; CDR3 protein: CASSISGTYGYTF
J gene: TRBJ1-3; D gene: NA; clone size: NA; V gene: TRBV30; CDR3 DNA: TGTGCCTGGAGTGAGCCGGGGTATGGTGGAAACACCATATATTTT; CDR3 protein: CAWSEPGYGGNTIYF
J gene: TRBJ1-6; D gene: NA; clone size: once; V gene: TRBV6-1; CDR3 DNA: TGTGCCAGCAGTGAACTAGGGGAAAATTCACCCCTCCACTTT; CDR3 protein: CASSELGENSPLHF
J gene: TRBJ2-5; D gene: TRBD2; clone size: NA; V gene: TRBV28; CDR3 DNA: TGTGCCAGCAGTTACCGACCGGGACTAGCGCAAGAGACCCAGTACTTC; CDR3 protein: CASSYRPGLAQETQYF
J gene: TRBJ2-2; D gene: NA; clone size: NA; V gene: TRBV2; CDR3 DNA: TGTGCCAGCAGTGAAGCGCGGGGCAGCCTCACCGGGGAGCTGTTTTTT; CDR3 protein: CASSEARGSLTGELFF
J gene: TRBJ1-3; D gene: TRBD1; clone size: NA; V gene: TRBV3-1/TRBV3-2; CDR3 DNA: TGTGCCAGCAGCCAAGATGGGGCGGACAGGGGTCACACCATATATTTT; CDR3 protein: CASSQDGADRGHTIYF
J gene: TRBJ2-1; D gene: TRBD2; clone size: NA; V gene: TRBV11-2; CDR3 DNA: TGTGCCAGCAGCGTACCGGGACTAGCGGGAGGTACAAGGAATGAGCAGTTCTTC; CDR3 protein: CASSVPGLAGGTRNEQFF
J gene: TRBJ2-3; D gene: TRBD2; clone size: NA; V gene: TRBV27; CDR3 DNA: TGTGCCAGCAGTTGGGGGGGGAATACGCAGTATTTT; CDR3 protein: CASSWGGNTQYF
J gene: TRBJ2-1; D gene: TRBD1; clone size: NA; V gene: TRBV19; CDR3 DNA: TGTGCCAGTAGTATAATAGGACAGGGGGTGAATGAGCAGTTCTTC; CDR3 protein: CASSIIGQGVNEQFF
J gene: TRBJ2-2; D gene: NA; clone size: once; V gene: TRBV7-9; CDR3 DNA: TGTGCCAGCAGCTTAGACCCCCCTGACTCAGGGAGGACCGGGGAGCTGTTTTTT; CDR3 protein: CASSLDPPDSGRTGELFF
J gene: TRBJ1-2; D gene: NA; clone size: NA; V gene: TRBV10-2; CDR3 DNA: TGCGCCAGCAGTCAGGACACTTACTATGGCTACACCTTC; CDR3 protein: CASSQDTYYGYTF
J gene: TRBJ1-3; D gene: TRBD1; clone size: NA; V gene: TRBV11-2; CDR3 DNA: TGTGCCAGCAGCTTGGGGAACAGGGGTTCTGGAAACACCATATATTTT; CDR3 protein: CASSLGNRGSGNTIYF
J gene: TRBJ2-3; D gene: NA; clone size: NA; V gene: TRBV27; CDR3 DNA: TGTGCCAGCAGTCCTTCCGGGAATGGGCACGCAGATACGCAGTATTTT; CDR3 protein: CASSPSGNGHADTQYF
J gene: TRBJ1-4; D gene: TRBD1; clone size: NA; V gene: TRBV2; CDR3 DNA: TGTGCCAGCACAGAGACAGGGGGCCCTAATGAAAAACTGTTTTTT; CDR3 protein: CASTETGGPNEKLFF
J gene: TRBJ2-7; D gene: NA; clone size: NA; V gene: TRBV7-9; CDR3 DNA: TGTGCCAGCAGCTTTGATAGCGCAGAGCAGTACTTC; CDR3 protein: CASSFDSAEQYF
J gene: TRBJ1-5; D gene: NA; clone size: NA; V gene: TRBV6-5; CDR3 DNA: TGTGCCAGCAGTTGGACAGCCAGCAATCAGCCCCAGCATTTT; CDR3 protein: CASSWTASNQPQHF
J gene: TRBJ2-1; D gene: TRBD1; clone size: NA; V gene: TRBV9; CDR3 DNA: TGTGCCAGCAGCGTAGGACAGGGGAGGAATGAGCAGTTCTTC; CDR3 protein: CASSVGQGRNEQFF
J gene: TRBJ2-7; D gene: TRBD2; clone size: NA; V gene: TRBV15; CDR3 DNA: TGTGCCACCAAGGGACTAGCAGCCTACGAGCAGTACTTC; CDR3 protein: CATKGLAAYEQYF
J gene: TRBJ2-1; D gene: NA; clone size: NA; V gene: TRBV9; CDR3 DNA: TGTGCCAGCAGCGTAGTGGCGGGGACTGAGCAGTTCTTC; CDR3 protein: CASSVVAGTEQFF
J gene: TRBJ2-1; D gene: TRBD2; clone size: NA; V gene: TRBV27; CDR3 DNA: TGTGCCAGCAGCCTACCTAGCGGGGGGGGCTACAATGAGCAGTTCTTC; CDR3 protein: CASSLPSGGGYNEQFF
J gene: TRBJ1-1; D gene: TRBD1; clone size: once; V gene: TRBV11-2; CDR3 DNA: TGTGCCAGCAGCTTAGGAGGGGGCGGGTACACTGAAGCTTTCTTT; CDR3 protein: CASSLGGGGYTEAFF
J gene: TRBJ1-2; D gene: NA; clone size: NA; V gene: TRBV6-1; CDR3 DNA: TGTGCCAGCAGTGACAGGCAGGCGGGGTACTATGGCTACACCTTC; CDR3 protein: CASSDRQAGYYGYTF
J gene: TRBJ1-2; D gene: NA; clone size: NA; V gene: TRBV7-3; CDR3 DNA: TGTGCCAGCAGCTCCCGCGTGCAGGGGCAAGACTATGGCTACACCTTC; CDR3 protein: CASSSRVQGQDYGYTF
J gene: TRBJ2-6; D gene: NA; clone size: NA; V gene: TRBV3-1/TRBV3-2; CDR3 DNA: TGTGCCAGCAGCCAAGTATTTTTGAAGGGGTCGGCGGCCAACGTCCTGACTTTC; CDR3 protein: CASSQVFLKGSAANVLTF
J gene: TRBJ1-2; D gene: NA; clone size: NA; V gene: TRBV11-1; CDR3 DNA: TGTGCCAGCAGCTTAACGCCAGCGGGGGCTAACTATGGCTACACCTTC; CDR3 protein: CASSLTPAGANYGYTF
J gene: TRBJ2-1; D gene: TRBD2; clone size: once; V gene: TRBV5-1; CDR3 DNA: TGCGCCAGCAGCCCAAACTTAGCGGGGCGCCTCAATGAGCAGTTCTTC; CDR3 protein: CASSPNLAGRLNEQFF
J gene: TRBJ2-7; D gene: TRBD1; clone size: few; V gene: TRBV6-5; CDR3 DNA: TGTGCCAGCAGTTTAGGGGGCGCCTTTGGAGAGCAGTACTTC; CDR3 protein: CASSLGGAFGEQYF
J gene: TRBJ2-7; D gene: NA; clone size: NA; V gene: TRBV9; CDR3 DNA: TGTGCCAGCAGCGCGTCGGCGGGTTACGAGCAGTACTTC; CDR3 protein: CASSASAGYEQYF